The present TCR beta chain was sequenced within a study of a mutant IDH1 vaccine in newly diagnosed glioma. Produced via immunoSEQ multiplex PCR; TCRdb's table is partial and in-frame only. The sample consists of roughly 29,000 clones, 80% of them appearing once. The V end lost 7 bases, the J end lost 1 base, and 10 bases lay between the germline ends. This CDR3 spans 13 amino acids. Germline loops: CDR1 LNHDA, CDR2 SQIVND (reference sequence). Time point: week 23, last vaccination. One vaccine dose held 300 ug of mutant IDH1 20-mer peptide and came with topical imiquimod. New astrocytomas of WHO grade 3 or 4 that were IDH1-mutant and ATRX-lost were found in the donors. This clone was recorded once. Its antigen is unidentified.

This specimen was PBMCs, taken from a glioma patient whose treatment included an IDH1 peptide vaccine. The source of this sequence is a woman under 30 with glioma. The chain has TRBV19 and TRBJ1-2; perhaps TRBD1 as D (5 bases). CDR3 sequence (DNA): TGTGCCAGTAAGGTGGGGGGTAACTATGGCTACACCTTC. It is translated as CASKVGGNYGYTF.